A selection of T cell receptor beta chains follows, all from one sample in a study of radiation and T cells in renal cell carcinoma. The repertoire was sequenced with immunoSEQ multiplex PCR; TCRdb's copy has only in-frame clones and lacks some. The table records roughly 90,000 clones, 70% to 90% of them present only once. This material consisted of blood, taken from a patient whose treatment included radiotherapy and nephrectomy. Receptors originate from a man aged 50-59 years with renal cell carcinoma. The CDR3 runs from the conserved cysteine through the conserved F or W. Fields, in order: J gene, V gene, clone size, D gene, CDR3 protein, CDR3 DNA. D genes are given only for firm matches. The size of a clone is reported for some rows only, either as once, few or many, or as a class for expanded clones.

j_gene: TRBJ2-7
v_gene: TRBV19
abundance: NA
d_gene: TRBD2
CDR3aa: CASSRAGAGLFHEQYF
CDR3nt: TGTGCCAGTAGTAGAGCGGGAGCTGGTTTATTCCACGAGCAGTACTTC

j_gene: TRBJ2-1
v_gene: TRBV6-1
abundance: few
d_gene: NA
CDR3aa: CASSDGSIDKNEQFF
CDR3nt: TGTGCCAGCAGTGATGGGAGTATTGATAAAAATGAGCAGTTCTTC

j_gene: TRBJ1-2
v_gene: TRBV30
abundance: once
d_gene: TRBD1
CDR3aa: CAWSVTRTGNGYTF
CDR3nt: TGTGCCTGGAGTGTAACTCGGACAGGGAATGGCTACACCTTC

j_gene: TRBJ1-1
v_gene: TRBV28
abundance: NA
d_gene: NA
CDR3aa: CASSSGFRDTEAFF
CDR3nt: TGTGCCAGCAGTTCGGGATTCCGGGACACTGAAGCTTTCTTT

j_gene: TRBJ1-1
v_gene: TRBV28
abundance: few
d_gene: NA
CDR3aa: CASSLGATEAFF
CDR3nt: TGTGCCAGCAGTTTAGGGGCCACTGAAGCTTTCTTT

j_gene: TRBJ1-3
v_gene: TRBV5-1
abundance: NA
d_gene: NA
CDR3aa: CASSLWGSSGNTIYF
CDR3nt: TGCGCCAGCAGCTTGTGGGGCAGCTCTGGAAACACCATATATTTT

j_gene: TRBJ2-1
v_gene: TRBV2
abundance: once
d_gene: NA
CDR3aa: CASRGSWERVIYNEQFF
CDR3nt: TGTGCCAGCAGGGGGAGTTGGGAAAGGGTTATCTACAATGAGCAGTTCTTC

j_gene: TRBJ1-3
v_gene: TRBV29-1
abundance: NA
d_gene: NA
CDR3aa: CSVHGPGNTIYF
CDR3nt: TGCAGCGTGCACGGACCTGGAAACACCATATATTTT

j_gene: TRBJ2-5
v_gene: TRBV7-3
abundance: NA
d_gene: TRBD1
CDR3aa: CASSLRGQGQTQYF
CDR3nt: TGTGCCAGCAGCTTAAGGGGACAGGGCCAGACCCAGTACTTC

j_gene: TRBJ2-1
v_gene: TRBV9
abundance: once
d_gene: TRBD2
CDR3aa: CASSPRDRGGYNEQFF
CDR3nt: TGTGCCAGCAGCCCCAGGGACCGGGGGGGTTACAATGAGCAGTTCTTC

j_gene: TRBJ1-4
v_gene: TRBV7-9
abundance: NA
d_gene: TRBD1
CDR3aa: CASSSTGIGEKLFF
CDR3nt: TGTGCCAGCAGCTCGACAGGGATCGGGGAAAAACTGTTTTTT

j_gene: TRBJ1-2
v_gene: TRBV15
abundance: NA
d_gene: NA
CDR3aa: CATSREDYGYTF
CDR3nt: TGTGCCACCAGCAGAGAGGACTATGGCTACACCTTC

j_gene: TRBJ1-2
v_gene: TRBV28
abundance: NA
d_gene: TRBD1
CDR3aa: CASSWKDRYNGYTF
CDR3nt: TGTGCCAGCAGTTGGAAGGACAGGTATAACGGCTACACCTTC

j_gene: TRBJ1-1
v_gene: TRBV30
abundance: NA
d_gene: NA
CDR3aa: CAWNGPGGGFTEAFF
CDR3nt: TGTGCCTGGAATGGCCCCGGGGGGGGTTTCACTGAAGCTTTCTTT

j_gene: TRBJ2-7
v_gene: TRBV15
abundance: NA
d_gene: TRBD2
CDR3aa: CATSRDKLAGSYEQYF
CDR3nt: TGTGCCACCAGCAGAGATAAACTAGCGGGATCCTACGAGCAGTACTTC

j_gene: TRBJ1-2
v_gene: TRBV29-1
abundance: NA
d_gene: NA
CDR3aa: CSVEEELYGYTF
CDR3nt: TGCAGCGTTGAGGAGGAACTATATGGCTACACCTTC

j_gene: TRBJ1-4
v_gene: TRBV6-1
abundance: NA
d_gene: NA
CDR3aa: CASSEGGRKEKLFF
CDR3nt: TGTGCCAGCAGTGAAGGAGGGAGGAAGGAAAAACTGTTTTTT

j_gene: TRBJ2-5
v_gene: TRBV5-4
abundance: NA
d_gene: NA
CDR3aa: CASSPRQKETQYF
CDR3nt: TGTGCCAGCAGCCCCAGACAGAAAGAGACCCAGTACTTC

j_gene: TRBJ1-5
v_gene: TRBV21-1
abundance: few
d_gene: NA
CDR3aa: CASSKDPRIDQGNQPQHF
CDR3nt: TGTGCCAGCAGCAAAGACCCCCGAATAGATCAAGGCAATCAGCCCCAGCATTTT

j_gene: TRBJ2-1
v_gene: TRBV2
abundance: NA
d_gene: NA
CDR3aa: CASSARSSYNEQFF
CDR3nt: TGTGCCAGCAGTGCCCGGAGCTCCTACAATGAGCAGTTCTTC

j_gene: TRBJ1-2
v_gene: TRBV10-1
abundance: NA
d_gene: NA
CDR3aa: CASSETSAAGEIGNYGYTF
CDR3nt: TGCGCCAGCAGTGAGACCTCGGCGGCAGGGGAAATCGGTAACTATGGCTACACCTTC

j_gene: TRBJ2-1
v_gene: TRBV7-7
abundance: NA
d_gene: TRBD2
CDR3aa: CASSPTSGANNEQFF
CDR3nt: TGTGCTAGCAGCCCGACTAGCGGGGCCAACAATGAGCAGTTCTTC

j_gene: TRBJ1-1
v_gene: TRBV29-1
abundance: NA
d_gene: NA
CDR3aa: CSVVNRGGATEAFF
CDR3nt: TGCAGCGTGGTCAATCGCGGTGGGGCAACTGAAGCTTTCTTT

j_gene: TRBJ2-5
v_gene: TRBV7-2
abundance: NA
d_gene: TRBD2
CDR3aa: CASSLSLTSGQETQYF
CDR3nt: TGTGCCAGCAGCTTATCACTAACTAGCGGGCAAGAGACCCAGTACTTC

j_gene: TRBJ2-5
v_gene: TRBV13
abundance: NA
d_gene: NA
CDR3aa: CASSSRQEGGIQETQYF
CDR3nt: TGTGCCAGCAGCTCGAGGCAGGAGGGGGGGATACAAGAGACCCAGTACTTC

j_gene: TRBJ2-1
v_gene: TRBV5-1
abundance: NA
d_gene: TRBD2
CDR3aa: CASSPDGGSYNEQFF
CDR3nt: TGCGCCAGCAGCCCGGACGGGGGGTCCTACAATGAGCAGTTCTTC

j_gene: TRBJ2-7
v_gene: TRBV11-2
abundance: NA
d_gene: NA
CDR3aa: CASSWKATGGYEQYF
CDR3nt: TGTGCCAGCAGCTGGAAAGCGACAGGAGGGTACGAGCAGTACTTC

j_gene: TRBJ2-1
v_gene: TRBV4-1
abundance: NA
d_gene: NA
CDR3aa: CASSQGAQGVNNEQFF
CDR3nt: TGCGCCAGCAGCCAAGGGGCACAGGGTGTTAACAATGAGCAGTTCTTC